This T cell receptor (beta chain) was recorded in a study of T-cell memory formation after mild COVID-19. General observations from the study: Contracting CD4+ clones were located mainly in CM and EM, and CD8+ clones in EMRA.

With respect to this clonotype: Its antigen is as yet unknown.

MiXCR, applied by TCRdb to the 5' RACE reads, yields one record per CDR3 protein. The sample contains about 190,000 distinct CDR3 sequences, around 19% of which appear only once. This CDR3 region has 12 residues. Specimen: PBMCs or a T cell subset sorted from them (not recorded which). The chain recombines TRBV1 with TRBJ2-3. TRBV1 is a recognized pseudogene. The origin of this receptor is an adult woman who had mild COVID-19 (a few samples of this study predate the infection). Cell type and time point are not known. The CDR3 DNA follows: TGCACCAGCAGACGCGTCACAGATACGCAGTATTTT. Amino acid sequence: CTSRRVTDTQYF.